This T cell receptor beta chain was recovered during a study of T cells in Graves' hyperthyroidism and ophthalmopathy. Notes on the study in general: In blood, most of the thyroid clonotypes expanded above 0.001 were also present.

The CDR3 totals 15 residues. The germline gives CDR1 SEHNR, CDR2 FQNEAQ (reference sequence). This clonotype appeared once. Its cognate antigen is unknown. Sequence at one end of the junction differs from germline and may be a read error. The authors deemed Graves' hyperthyroidism stable absent ophthalmopathy progression within 18 months. With a duration under 2 months, the hyperthyroidism was newly diagnosed in patients aged 18 to 65. TCR beta CDR3 regions were amplified from RNA transcripts. The HTBI primer set was used in a first-round RT-PCR of the TCR CDR3. MiXCR, applied by TCRdb to the multiplex PCR reads, yields one record per CDR3 protein. This sample has 600,000 to 800,000 distinct CDR3 sequences, with roughly a third found just once.

The receptor was isolated from a woman aged 40-49 years with Graves' hyperthyroidism. V usage is TRBV7-9 and J usage is TRBJ1-2, with D unresolved. The sequencing input was blood. CDR3 region: CASSDPRVNYYGYTF. The CDR3 DNA reads TGCGCCAGCAGCGACCCTCGGGTTAATTACTATGGCTACACCTTC.